Detailed here is one T cell receptor (beta chain). Generated by immunoSEQ multiplex PCR, the TCRdb table keeps only in-frame clones and is missing some. The sample carries about 180,000 clones, roughly 85% recorded once. The CDR3 spans 14 residues. Germline CDR1 is MNHEY and CDR2 is SVGAGI. V gave up 6 bases and J gave up 0 bases, with 11 bases separating them. This sample was included in a study of blood T cell repertoires in COVID-19. Study-wide context: The analysed material was cDNA or gDNA that came from T cells, B-cell-depleted T cells, or PBMCs.

This clonotype originated in a man aged 55 to 70 with acute or convalescent COVID-19. The sample taken for sequencing was peripheral blood. The chain joins TRBV6-5 to TRBJ1-2; no clear D. As DNA, the CDR3 is TGTGCCAGCAGAGCTTCCTCATCTAACTATGGCTACACCTTC. This translates into CASRASSSNYGYTF.